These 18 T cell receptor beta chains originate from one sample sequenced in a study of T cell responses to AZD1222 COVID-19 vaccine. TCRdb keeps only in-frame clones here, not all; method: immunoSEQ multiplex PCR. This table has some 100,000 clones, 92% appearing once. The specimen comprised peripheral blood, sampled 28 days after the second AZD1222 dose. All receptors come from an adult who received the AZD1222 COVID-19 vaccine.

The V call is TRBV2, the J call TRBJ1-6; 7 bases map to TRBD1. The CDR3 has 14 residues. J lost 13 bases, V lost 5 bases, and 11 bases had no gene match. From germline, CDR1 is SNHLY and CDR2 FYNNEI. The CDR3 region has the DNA TGTGCCAGCAGTTCGACAGGGCCAGGTGGGCCCCTCCACTTT. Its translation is CASSSTGPGGPLHF.

The CDR3 DNA reads TGTGCCATCAGCGACGCGGACAGCCCTTCCTACGAGCAGTACTTC. As protein: CAISDADSPSYEQYF. The chain uses TRBV10-3 and TRBJ2-7; D possibly corresponds to TRBD1 (6 bases). Trimming stripped 6 bases from V and 1 base from J, with 16 bases between. CDR3 size: 15 residues. Germline V gene lookup returns CDR1 ENHRY and CDR2 SYGVKD.

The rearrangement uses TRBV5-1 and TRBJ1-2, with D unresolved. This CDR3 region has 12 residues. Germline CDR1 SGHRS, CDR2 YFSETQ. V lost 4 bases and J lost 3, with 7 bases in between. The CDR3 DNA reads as TGCGCCAGCAGCCCGGGCGACTATGGCTACACCTTC. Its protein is CASSPGDYGYTF.

CDR3 residues: CASSIWASNQPQHF. The CDR3 nucleotides read TGTGCCAGTAGTATATGGGCGAGCAATCAGCCCCAGCATTTT. The V and J genes are TRBV19 and TRBJ1-5, with D unclear. CDR1 and CDR2 from the germline V gene are LNHDA and SQIVND (reference sequence). V lost 2 bases and J lost 1, with 6 bases in between. This CDR3 comprises 14 residues. The complete variable domain, with remaining parts taken from reference TRBV19 and TRBJ1-5, reads DGGITQSPKYLFRKEGQNVTLSCEQNLNHDAMYWYRQDPGQGLRLIYYSQIVNDFQKGDIAEGYSVSREKKESFPLTVTSAQKNPTAFYLCASSIWASNQPQHFGDGTRLSIL.

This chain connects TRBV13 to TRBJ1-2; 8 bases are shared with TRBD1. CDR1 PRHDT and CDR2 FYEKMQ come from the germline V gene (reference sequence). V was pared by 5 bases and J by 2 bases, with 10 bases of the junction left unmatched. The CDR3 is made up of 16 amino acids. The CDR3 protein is CASSTQTGEENYGYTF. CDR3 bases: TGTGCCAGCAGCACACAGACAGGGGAGGAGAACTATGGCTACACCTTC.

In nucleotides, the CDR3 is TGCGCCAGCAGCCTCGGGGGGGTAGATGGCTACACCTTC. Translation gives CASSLGGVDGYTF. The V gene is TRBV5-1, the J gene TRBJ1-2, with D perhaps TRBD1 (5 bases). Germline CDR1 reads SGHRS; CDR2 reads YFSETQ. Trimming stripped 4 bases from V and 6 bases from J, with 13 bases between. The CDR3 is 13 amino acids.

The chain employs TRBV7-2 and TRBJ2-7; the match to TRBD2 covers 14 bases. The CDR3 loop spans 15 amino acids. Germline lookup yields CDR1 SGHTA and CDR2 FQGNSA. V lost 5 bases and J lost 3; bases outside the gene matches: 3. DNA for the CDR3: TGTGCCAGCAGCCAGGGACTAGCGGGGGACTACGAGCAGTACTTC. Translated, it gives CASSQGLAGDYEQYF.

The CDR3 loop is CASSQDDGNTGELFF. The CDR3 DNA sequence: TGCGCCAGCAGCCAAGATGATGGGAACACCGGGGAGCTGTTTTTT. The V call is TRBV4-3, the J call TRBJ2-2, with D hard to call. V gave up 0 bases and J gave up 1 base, with 6 bases separating them. This CDR3 has 15 residues. CDR1 LGHNA and CDR2 YSLEER come from the germline V gene.

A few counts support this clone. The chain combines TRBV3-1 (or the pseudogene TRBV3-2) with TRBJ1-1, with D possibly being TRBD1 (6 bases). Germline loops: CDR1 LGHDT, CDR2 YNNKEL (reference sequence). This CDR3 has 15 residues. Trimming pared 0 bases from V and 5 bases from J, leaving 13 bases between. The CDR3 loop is CASSQDVAGVTEAFF. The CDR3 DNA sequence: TGTGCCAGCAGCCAAGATGTCGCAGGGGTTACTGAAGCTTTCTTT.

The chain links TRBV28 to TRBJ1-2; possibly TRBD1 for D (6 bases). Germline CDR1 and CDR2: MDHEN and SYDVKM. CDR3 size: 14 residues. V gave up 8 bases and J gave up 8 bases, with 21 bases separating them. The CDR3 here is CASWSEPGARGYTF. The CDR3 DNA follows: TGTGCCAGCTGGTCCGAACCGGGGGCTCGAGGCTACACCTTC.

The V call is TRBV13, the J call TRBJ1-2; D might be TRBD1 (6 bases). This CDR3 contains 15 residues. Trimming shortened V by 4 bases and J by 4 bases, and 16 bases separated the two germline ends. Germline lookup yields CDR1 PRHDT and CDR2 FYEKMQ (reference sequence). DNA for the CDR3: TGTGCCAGCAGCTCATCAGAACCGGACAGCTATGGCTACACCTTC. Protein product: CASSSSEPDSYGYTF.

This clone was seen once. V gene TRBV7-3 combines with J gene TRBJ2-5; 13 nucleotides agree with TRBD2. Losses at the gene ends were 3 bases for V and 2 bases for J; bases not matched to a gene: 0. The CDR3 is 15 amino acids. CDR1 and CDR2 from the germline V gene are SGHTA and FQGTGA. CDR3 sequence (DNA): TGTGCCAGCAGCTTGGGACTAGCGGGGCAAGAGACCCAGTACTTC. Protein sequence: CASSLGLAGQETQYF.

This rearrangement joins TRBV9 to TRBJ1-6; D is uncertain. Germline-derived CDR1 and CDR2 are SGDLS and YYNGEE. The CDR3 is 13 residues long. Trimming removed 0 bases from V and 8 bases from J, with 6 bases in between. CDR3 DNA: TGTGCCAGCAGCGTAGATGGGGATTCACCCCTCCACTTT. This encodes CASSVDGDSPLHF. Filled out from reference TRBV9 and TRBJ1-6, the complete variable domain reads DSGVTQTPKHLITATGQRVTLRCSPRSGDLSVYWYQQSLDQGLQFLIQYYNGEERAKGNILERFSAQQFPDLHSELNLSSLELGDSALYFCASSVDGDSPLHFGNGTRLTVT.

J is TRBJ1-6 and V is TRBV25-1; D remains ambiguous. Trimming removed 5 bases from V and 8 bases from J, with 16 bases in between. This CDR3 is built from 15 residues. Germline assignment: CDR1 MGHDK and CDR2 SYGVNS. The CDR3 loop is CASSSLLPQDSPLHF. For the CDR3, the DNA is TGTGCCAGCAGTTCGCTTCTTCCCCAGGATTCACCCCTCCACTTT. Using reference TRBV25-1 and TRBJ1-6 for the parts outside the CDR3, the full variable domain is EADIYQTPRYLVIGTGKKITLECSQTMGHDKMYWYQQDPGMELHLIHYSYGVNSTEKGDLSSESTVSRIRTEHFPLTLESARPSHTSQYLCASSSLLPQDSPLHFGNGTRLTVT.

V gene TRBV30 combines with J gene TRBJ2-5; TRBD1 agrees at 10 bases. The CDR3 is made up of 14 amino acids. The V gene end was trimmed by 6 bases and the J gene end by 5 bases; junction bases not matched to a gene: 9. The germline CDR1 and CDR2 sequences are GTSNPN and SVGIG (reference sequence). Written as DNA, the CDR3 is TGTGCCTGCATTTGGGACAGGGGAGGGGAGACCCAGTACTTC. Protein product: CACIWDRGGETQYF.

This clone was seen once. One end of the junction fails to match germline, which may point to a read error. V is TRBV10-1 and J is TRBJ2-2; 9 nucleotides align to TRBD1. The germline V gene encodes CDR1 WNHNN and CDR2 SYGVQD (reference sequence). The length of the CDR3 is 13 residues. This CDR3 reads CARSGQGTGELFF. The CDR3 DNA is TGCGCCCGCAGTGGACAGGGGACCGGGGAGCTGTTTTTT.

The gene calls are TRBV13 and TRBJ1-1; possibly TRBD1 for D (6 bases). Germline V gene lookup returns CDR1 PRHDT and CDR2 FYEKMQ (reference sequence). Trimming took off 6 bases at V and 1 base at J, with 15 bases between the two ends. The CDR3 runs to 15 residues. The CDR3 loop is CASSPSGTRNTEAFF. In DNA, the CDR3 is TGTGCCAGCAGTCCCTCCGGGACACGGAACACTGAAGCTTTCTTT. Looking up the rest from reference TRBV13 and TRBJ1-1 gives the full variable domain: AAGVIQSPRHLIKEKRETATLKCYPIPRHDTVYWYQQGPGQDPQFLISFYEKMQSDKGSIPDRFSAQQFSDYHSELNMSSLELGDSALYFCASSPSGTRNTEAFFGQGTRLTVV.

The CDR3 sequence: CASSEYRGGAGELFF. DNA of the CDR3: TGTGCCAGCAGTGAATATCGGGGAGGGGCTGGGGAGCTGTTTTTT. This rearrangement joins TRBV25-1 to TRBJ2-2, with 7 bases identical to TRBD2. V lost 0 bases and J lost 8; bases outside the gene matches: 6. This CDR3 has 15 residues. CDR1 and CDR2 from the germline V gene are MGHDK and SYGVNS.